A single sample is the source of the 8 T cell receptor beta chains below, sequenced in a study of T cell changes during pregnancy in multiple sclerosis. Generated by immunoSEQ multiplex PCR, the TCRdb table keeps only in-frame clones and is missing some. The sample yields approximately 61,000 clones, approximately 91% seen once. The source was peripheral blood, collected in the first trimester of pregnancy. Receptors originate from a female donor with multiple sclerosis, enrolled in a pregnancy study.

The chain couples TRBV4-1 to TRBJ2-6; weak D call: TRBD2 (5 bases). The ends were cut back, 5 bases at V and 5 bases at J, with 22 bases in the middle. The CDR3 runs to 18 residues. Germline assignment: CDR1 MGHRA and CDR2 YSYEKL. The CDR3 DNA sequence: TGCGCCAGCAGCGTTGCGGTTCTAGCACAAAGTCGGGCCAACGTCCTGACTTTC. The encoded protein is CASSVAVLAQSRANVLTF.

CDR3 coding DNA: TGTGCCACCCGAAACGAGGGTTGGAGCAATCAGCCCCAGCATTTT. Translated: CATRNEGWSNQPQHF. The rearrangement joins TRBV27 to TRBJ1-5, with D uncertain. The CDR3 is 15 residues long. The ends were cut back, 10 bases at V and 1 base at J, with 17 bases in the middle. Germline assignment: CDR1 MNHEY and CDR2 SMNVEV (reference sequence).

This CDR3 reads CASSLGRGISTDTQYF. CDR3 DNA sequence: TGTGCCAGCAGTTTAGGGCGGGGGATTAGCACAGATACGCAGTATTTT. This chain uses TRBV28 with TRBJ2-3; 7 nucleotides line up with TRBD2. Trimming cost V 2 bases and J 0 bases; bases outside gene matches: 5. The CDR3 is made up of 16 amino acids. The germline V gene encodes CDR1 MDHEN and CDR2 SYDVKM.

This chain joins TRBV5-1 and TRBJ2-1; 11 nucleotides line up with TRBD2. The CDR3 has 16 amino acids. V lost 0 bases and J lost 8; bases outside the gene matches: 7. Per germline, CDR1 SGHRS and CDR2 YFSETQ. CDR3 sequence reads: CASSLAELAGEHEQFF. The DNA for the CDR3 is TGCGCCAGCAGCTTGGCCGAACTAGCGGGAGAACATGAGCAGTTCTTC. The full variable domain, rest sourced from reference TRBV5-1 and TRBJ2-1, is KAGVTQTPRYLIKTRGQQVTLSCSPISGHRSVSWYQQTPGQGLQFLFEYFSETQRNKGNFPGRFSGRQFSNSRSEMNVSTLELGDSALYLCASSLAELAGEHEQFFGPGTRLTVL.

J is TRBJ2-3 and V is TRBV9; 10 bases are a match to TRBD2. V gave up 4 bases and J gave up 9 bases; unmatched junction bases: 11. Germline loops: CDR1 SGDLS, CDR2 YYNGEE. The CDR3 is made up of 15 amino acids. CDR3 amino acids: CASSLGLAEGETQYF. For the CDR3, the DNA is TGTGCCAGCAGCCTAGGACTAGCGGAGGGTGAGACGCAGTATTTT. The full variable domain, its missing parts supplied by reference TRBV9 and TRBJ2-3, is DSGVTQTPKHLITATGQRVTLRCSPRSGDLSVYWYQQSLDQGLQFLIQYYNGEERAKGNILERFSAQQFPDLHSELNLSSLELGDSALYFCASSLGLAEGETQYFGPGTRLTVL.

V and J are TRBV29-1 and TRBJ2-5, with 8 bases matching TRBD2. This CDR3 has 11 residues. Germline V gene lookup returns CDR1 SQVTM and CDR2 ANQGSEA. V dropped 8 bases and J dropped 4; count of bases not matched to a gene: 3. The chain's CDR3 is CSSGGAETQYF. Here the CDR3 DNA reads TGCAGCTCCGGGGGGGCAGAGACCCAGTACTTC.

The chain recombines TRBV29-1 with TRBJ2-6, with 10 nucleotides matching TRBD1. CDR1 is SQVTM, CDR2 ANQGSEA, per germline. With V trimmed by 1 base and J by 3 bases, 3 bases remained unmatched. The CDR3 has 16 residues. The CDR3 sequence is CSVEGTGGSGANVLTF. CDR3 nucleotide sequence: TGCAGCGTTGAAGGGACAGGGGGGAGTGGGGCCAACGTCCTGACTTTC.

This clone was counted a single time. The chain combines TRBV11-1 with TRBJ2-3, with 9 bases aligning to TRBD2. CDR3 length: 16 residues. J lost 2 bases, V lost 0 bases, and 3 bases had no gene match. Germline V CDR1 and CDR2: SGHAT, FQDESV (reference sequence). The CDR3 loop is CASSLASGRPTDTQYF. Written as DNA, the CDR3 is TGTGCCAGCAGCTTAGCTAGCGGGAGACCCACAGATACGCAGTATTTT.